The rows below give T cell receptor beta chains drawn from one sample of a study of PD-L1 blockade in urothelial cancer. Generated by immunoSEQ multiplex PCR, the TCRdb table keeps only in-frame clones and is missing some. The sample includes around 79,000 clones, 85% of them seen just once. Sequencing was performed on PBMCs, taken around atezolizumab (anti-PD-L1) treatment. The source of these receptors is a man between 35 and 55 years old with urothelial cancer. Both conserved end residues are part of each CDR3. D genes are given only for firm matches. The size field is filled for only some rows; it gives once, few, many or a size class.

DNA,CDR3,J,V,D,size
TGTGCCAGCAGCTTACAGGGTCCAGATACGCAGTATTTT,CASSLQGPDTQYF,TRBJ2-3,TRBV5-4,-,-
TGTGCCAGCAGGGACCTAGCGGGCCTGAACTCCTACAATGAGCAGTTCTTC,CASRDLAGLNSYNEQFF,TRBJ2-1,TRBV28,TRBD2,-
TGTGCAAGTCGCTTAGCGGATTTTCGGGACAGTAGTAATGAAAAACTGTTTTTT,CASRLADFRDSSNEKLFF,TRBJ1-4,TRBV12-2,-,-
TGTGCCAGCAGCTTAGACTTTGAGGCCTACTCCTCCTCCTACGAGCAGTACTTC,CASSLDFEAYSSSYEQYF,TRBJ2-7,TRBV7-8,-,-
TGTGCCAGCAGATCAACAGGGGAGGTGAACTATGGCTACACCTTC,CASRSTGEVNYGYTF,TRBJ1-2,TRBV28,TRBD1,-
TGCGCCAGCAGCCCGATTCGACTAGCTCGCTACGAGCAGTACTTC,CASSPIRLARYEQYF,TRBJ2-7,TRBV5-1,TRBD2,-
TGTGCCAGCTCACCGGCGGGGAACACTGAAGCTTTCTTT,CASSPAGNTEAFF,TRBJ1-1,TRBV18,-,-
TGCGCCAGCAGCCAAGGCGGTACGCAGTATTTT,CASSQGGTQYF,TRBJ2-3,TRBV4-1,-,-
TGCAGCGTTGAAATCGGGGACACTGAAGCTTTCTTT,CSVEIGDTEAFF,TRBJ1-1,TRBV29-1,-,-
TGTGCCAGCAGTTTAACCAGGGTGGGTGGCTACACCTTC,CASSLTRVGGYTF,TRBJ1-2,TRBV28,-,once
TGTGCCAGCAGCACTGCGGGACAGGGAGGTGGCTACACCTTC,CASSTAGQGGGYTF,TRBJ1-2,TRBV7-6,TRBD1,-
TGTGCCACCAGCAGCCCGGGGGGGGCCCACAATGAGCAGTTCTTC,CATSSPGGAHNEQFF,TRBJ2-1,TRBV15,TRBD2,-
TGTGCCAGCAGCTCGCGACTAGCGGGAGGGCGCGAGCAGTACTTC,CASSSRLAGGREQYF,TRBJ2-7,TRBV7-8,TRBD2,-
TGTGCCAGCAGCTTAGGACAGGGGAACACCGGGGAGCTGTTTTTT,CASSLGQGNTGELFF,TRBJ2-2,TRBV13,-,once
TGTGCCAGTAGGCTGGCTGATCAGCCCCAGCATTTT,CASRLADQPQHF,TRBJ1-5,TRBV19,-,-
TGTGCCAGCAGTGACGCTACAGGGAGTCGGACCGGGGAGCTGTTTTTT,CASSDATGSRTGELFF,TRBJ2-2,TRBV6-4,-,few
TGTGCCAGCAGCTTGCGGCAGGGGGGCAACACCATATATTTT,CASSLRQGGNTIYF,TRBJ1-3,TRBV5-4,TRBD1,-
TGTGCCTGGAGTGGGACAGGCACCAATCAGCCCCAGCATTTT,CAWSGTGTNQPQHF,TRBJ1-5,TRBV30,TRBD1,-